At least ten counts were recorded for the clone carrying this T cell receptor beta chain. Its antigen is not identified. The data were produced by immunoSEQ multiplex PCR, yet TCRdb's version contains in-frame clones alone and is incomplete. This sample has about 110,000 clones, with roughly 66% found just once. The data originate from a study of shared clonotypes between healthy human individuals. In the study overall: Donors consisted of a couple of women and three men between 18 and 49. Points from the study as a whole: The generation probabilities recorded for non-shared clonotypes fell below those of clonotypes shared by all four donors. Estimated clonotype richness was generally higher in naive than memory subsets.

Researchers reported that CD8 memory united CD45RO+ cells with CCR7-negative CD45RA+ TemRA cells. There are 13 residues in the CDR3. The V gene lost 5 bases and the J gene lost 6 bases, with 15 bases spanning the gap. From germline, CDR1 is SGHDT and CDR2 YYEEEE. The chain carries TRBV5-6 and TRBJ2-7, with a tentative D call TRBD2 (5 bases). The receptor was derived from a woman younger than 45 in good health. The sample taken for sequencing was memory CD8+ T cells sorted from blood. Regarding subset: CD45RO+ cells pooled with CCR7-negative TemRA cells. The CDR3 protein is CASSPDAGLEQYF. Here the CDR3 DNA reads TGTGCCAGCAGTCCAGACGCGGGTCTCGAGCAGTACTTC.